The 17 T cell receptor beta chains presented below share a single source sample, sequenced in a study of Graves' ophthalmopathy and Graves' hyperthyroidism. Amplification targeted the TCR beta CDR3 regions, with RNA transcripts as the source material. HTBI primers were employed in first-round RT-PCR, then a second-round multiplex PCR followed. TCRdb redid the calling of the multiplex PCR reads with MiXCR, one entry per CDR3 protein. Of some 1.1 million distinct CDR3 sequences in the sample, 35% to 40% were seen once. The sample comprised peripheral blood or thyroid tissue (not recorded which). The receptor set was obtained from an adult man with Graves' hyperthyroidism.

About this clonotype itself: It may be a read error: a sequence one base away is much more abundant. This rearrangement joins TRBV15 to TRBJ2-7, with D possibly TRBD1 on 6 matching bases. Looked up from germline, CDR1 is LNHNV and CDR2 is YYDKDF (reference sequence). The CDR3 runs to 15 residues. The CDR3 DNA sequence: TGTGCCACCAGCACCCCCCGGGACATAGGATACGGGCAGTACTTC. Translation: CATSTPRDIGYGQYF.

This clonotype was observed many times. The genes are TRBV19 and TRBJ1-5; a weak D match, TRBD1 (5 bases). Germline values: CDR1 LNHDA, CDR2 SQIVND (reference sequence). The ends were cut back, 3 bases at V and 2 bases at J, with 11 bases in the middle. The CDR3 length is 15 residues. The CDR3 DNA is TGTGCCAGTAGTATTCACGGAGGGGGCAATCAGCCCCAGCATTTT. It is translated as CASSIHGGGNQPQHF. Full variable domain (missing parts from reference TRBV19 and TRBJ1-5): DGGITQSPKYLFRKEGQNVTLSCEQNLNHDAMYWYRQDPGQGLRLIYYSQIVNDFQKGDIAEGYSVSREKKESFPLTVTSAQKNPTAFYLCASSIHGGGNQPQHFGDGTRLSIL.

The rearrangement uses TRBV3-1 and TRBJ2-2; 7 bases agree with TRBD2. CDR1 and CDR2 from the germline V gene are LGHDT and YNNKEL (reference sequence). J lost 1 base, V lost 4 bases, and 12 bases had no gene match. This CDR3 has 18 amino acids. The CDR3: CASSLIWEAGRNTGELFF. The CDR3 region has the DNA TGTGCCAGCAGCCTAATTTGGGAAGCGGGAAGGAACACCGGGGAGCTGTTTTTT.

Note on this clonotype: Since the CDR3 does not end with the conserved phenylalanine or tryptophan, this likely comes from a read error. No DNA is shown, since the ends of the CDR3 on it are uncertain; the CDR3 is the one TCRdb lists. The rearrangement uses TRBV10-3 and TRBJ1-1. A total of 10 residues make up the CDR3, ends included. The germline gives CDR1 ENHRY, CDR2 SYGVKD. This chain's CDR3 is CASSSTTDFY.

On this clonotype itself: This may stem from a read error, because a much larger clone lies one nucleotide away. The chain uses TRBV5-6 and TRBJ2-5; D is unclear. The DNA end favors TRBJ2-7, so the J call may be wrong. CDR3 length: 12 residues. Germline values: CDR1 SGHDT, CDR2 YYEEEE. The CDR3 protein is CANSFLRSEQYF. As DNA, the CDR3 is TGTGCCAACAGCTTTCTGCGGAGCGAGCAGTACTTC.

With respect to this clonotype: The junction differs from germline at one of its ends, possibly a read error. V is TRBV25-1 and J is TRBJ1-2; D not certain. The CDR3 extends over 14 amino acids. CDR1 and CDR2 from the germline V gene are MGHDK and SYGVNS. CDR3 in DNA: TGTGCCAGCAGTCTGGGCGGGGATAACTACGGCTACACCTTC. Translated: CASSLGGDNYGYTF.

This clonotype has a count of ten or more. The chain's CDR3 is CASSQDSGPQLHF. DNA for the CDR3: TGCGCCAGCAGCCAAGATTCGGGGCCCCAGCTCCACTTT. The chain employs TRBV4-3 and TRBJ1-6; D possibly corresponds to TRBD1 (5 bases). There are 13 residues in the CDR3. CDR1 LGHNA and CDR2 YSLEER come from the germline V gene. Trimming pared 0 bases from V and 16 bases from J, leaving 13 bases between.

This clonotype was counted between two and nine times. The chain has TRBV7-3 and TRBJ2-7; D is perhaps TRBD2 (5 bases). Trimming shortened V by 4 bases and J by 3 bases, and 16 bases separated the two germline ends. From germline, CDR1 is SGHTA and CDR2 FQGTGA. This CDR3 comprises 15 residues. CDR3 DNA sequence: TGTGCCAGCAGCTCCTCCTCAGAGGGCGTCTACGAGCAGTACTTC. Translated: CASSSSSEGVYEQYF.

The rearrangement joins TRBV19 to TRBJ1-5, with 7 bases aligning to TRBD1. This CDR3 region has 14 residues. V was clipped by 3 bases and J by 7 bases; unmatched bases: 6. The V gene's germline CDR1 is LNHDA and CDR2 SQIVND (reference sequence). The DNA of the CDR3 is TGTGCCAGTAGTATGGCAGGGGGTCCACAGCCCCAGCATTTT. Amino acid sequence: CASSMAGGPQPQHF.

This clonotype was counted a few times. The chain has TRBV28 and TRBJ1-2; maybe TRBD1 (6 bases). The V end was cut by 5 bases, the J end by 10 bases, with 17 bases between. Germline CDR1 and CDR2: MDHEN and SYDVKM. The CDR3 length is 13 residues. The CDR3 DNA sequence: TGTGCCAGCAGTATTGACAGGCCGGGGAACTACACCTTC. Translation gives CASSIDRPGNYTF.

Notes on this clonotype: Compared with germline, one end of the junction differs, possibly owing to a read error. The chain joins TRBV12-3 or TRBV12-4 to TRBJ2-5, with D tentatively TRBD1 (6 bases). This CDR3 contains 13 residues. The CDR3 DNA sequence: TGTGCCAGCAGTTTAACAGGGAAAGAGGCCCAGTACTTC. Protein product: CASSLTGKEAQYF.

The table lists this clonotype with many counts. This chain links TRBV19 with TRBJ2-5; D gene unclear. CDR3 length: 16 residues. Germline values: CDR1 LNHDA, CDR2 SQIVND (reference sequence). The V gene lost 1 base and the J gene lost 0 bases, with 12 bases spanning the gap. The CDR3 coding sequence is TGTGCCAGTAGTATAGGGACGGCCAGGTACCAAGAGACCCAGTACTTC. This translates into CASSIGTARYQETQYF.

This clonotype was counted between two and nine times. The genes are TRBV30 and TRBJ2-5; a weak D match, TRBD2 (6 bases). Germline V gene sequence: CDR1 GTSNPN, CDR2 SVGIG (reference sequence). V was pared by 5 bases and J by 4 bases, with 20 bases between. This CDR3 contains 15 residues. CDR3 sequence reads: CAWDSAGGVSETQYF. The CDR3 DNA is TGTGCCTGGGATTCAGCCGGAGGGGTATCAGAGACCCAGTACTTC.

The rearrangement uses TRBV5-1 and TRBJ1-1; 9 bases fit TRBD1. Trimming at V came to 2 bases and at J to 5 bases, leaving 10 bases not matched to a gene. The CDR3 loop spans 16 amino acids. Germline CDR1 is SGHRS and CDR2 is YFSETQ. The CDR3: CASSLPYWDRETEAFF. The CDR3 coding sequence is TGCGCCAGCAGCTTACCTTACTGGGACAGGGAGACTGAAGCTTTCTTT.

This chain joins TRBV29-1 and TRBJ2-1, with TRBD1 as a possible D gene (5 bases). V was pared by 3 bases and J by 2 bases, with 8 bases between. The CDR3 has 13 amino acids. Per germline, CDR1 SQVTM and CDR2 ANQGSEA. The CDR3 nucleotides read TGCAGCGTTGACAGGGAAGCCTACAATGAGCAGTTCTTC. This sequence encodes CSVDREAYNEQFF.

V is TRBV15 and J is TRBJ2-5; D perhaps matches TRBD2 (6 bases). This CDR3 is built from 13 residues. The germline gives CDR1 LNHNV, CDR2 YYDKDF (reference sequence). V was trimmed by 5 bases and J by 0 bases, leaving 7 bases between them. The CDR3 is CATSGGYQETQYF. In DNA form, the CDR3 reads TGTGCCACCAGCGGGGGGTACCAAGAGACCCAGTACTTC. The full variable domain, with the rest looked up from reference TRBV15 and TRBJ2-5, is DAMVIQNPRYQVTQFGKPVTLSCSQTLNHNVMYWYQQKSSQAPKLLFHYYDKDFNNEADTPDNFQSRRPNTSFCFLDIRSPGLGDTAMYLCATSGGYQETQYFGPGTRLLVL.

This clonotype was recorded at least ten times. This chain connects TRBV5-1 to TRBJ2-7; D is undetermined. Trimming took 3 bases from V and 5 from J, leaving 15 bases between them. The CDR3 spans 14 residues. Germline V gene lookup returns CDR1 SGHRS and CDR2 YFSETQ. CDR3 sequence reads: CASSSGLGRDEQYF. Written as DNA, the CDR3 is TGCGCCAGCAGCTCAGGCTTGGGCAGAGACGAGCAGTACTTC. Full variable domain (remainder filled in from reference TRBV5-1 and TRBJ2-7): KAGVTQTPRYLIKTRGQQVTLSCSPISGHRSVSWYQQTPGQGLQFLFEYFSETQRNKGNFPGRFSGRQFSNSRSEMNVSTLELGDSALYLCASSSGLGRDEQYFGPGTRLTVT.